The T cell receptor (beta chain) described here comes from a study of identical twins. A word on this clonotype: Its antigen is unidentified.

Each donor was a healthy Caucasian. Study results and caveats: Within monozygotic twins, out-of-frame TCR alpha sharing was underestimated by the models. There were fewer insertions in abundant cord blood beta clonotypes, but memory repertoires showed no such pattern. Some out-of-frame alpha sequences were shared by twins, and these showed excess low generation probability.

TCRdb processed the 5' RACE reads anew with MiXCR; each CDR3 protein has one entry. The table shows 1.5 million to 2 million distinct CDR3 sequences, with 25% to 35% occurring only once. V was trimmed by 3 bases and J by 0 bases, leaving 11 bases between them. Germline V gene sequence: CDR1 DFQATT, CDR2 SNEGSKA (reference sequence). The CDR3 extends over 14 amino acids. The material sequenced was cord blood. V gene TRBV20-1 combines with J gene TRBJ1-1; D not resolved. The sequence came from a newborn girl in good health. The CDR3 nucleotides are TGCAGTGCTAGTGTCCCCCGATTGAACACTGAAGCTTTCTTT. Protein: CSASVPRLNTEAFF.